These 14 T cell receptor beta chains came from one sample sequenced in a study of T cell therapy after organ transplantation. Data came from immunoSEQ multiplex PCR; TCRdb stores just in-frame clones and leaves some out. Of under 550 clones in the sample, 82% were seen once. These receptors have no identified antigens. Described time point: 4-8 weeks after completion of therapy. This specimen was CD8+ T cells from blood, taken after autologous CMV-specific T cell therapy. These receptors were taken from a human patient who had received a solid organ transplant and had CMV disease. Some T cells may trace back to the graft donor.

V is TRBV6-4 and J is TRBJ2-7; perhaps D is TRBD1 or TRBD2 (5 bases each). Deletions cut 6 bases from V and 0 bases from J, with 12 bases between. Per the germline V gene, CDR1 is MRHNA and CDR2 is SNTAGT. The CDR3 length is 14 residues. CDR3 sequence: CASSYGAYSYEQYF. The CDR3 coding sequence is TGTGCCAGCAGCTACGGGGCTTACTCCTACGAGCAGTACTTC.

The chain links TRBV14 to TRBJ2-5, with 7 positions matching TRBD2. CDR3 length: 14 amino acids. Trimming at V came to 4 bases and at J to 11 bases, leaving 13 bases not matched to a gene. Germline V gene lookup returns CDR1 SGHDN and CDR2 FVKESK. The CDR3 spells CASSPTSTQQKQYF. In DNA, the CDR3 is TGTGCCAGCAGCCCGACTAGCACTCAACAGAAGCAGTACTTC.

The CDR3 DNA follows: TGTGCCAGCAGGGGTGGGTTACTCTACAATGAGCAGTTCTTC. The encoded protein is CASRGGLLYNEQFF. The V gene is TRBV13, the J gene TRBJ2-1, with D unresolved. The CDR3 extends over 14 amino acids. The germline CDR1 and CDR2 sequences are PRHDT and FYEKMQ (reference sequence). Trimming shortened V by 6 bases and J by 3 bases, and 12 bases separated the two germline ends. The entire variable domain, with the rest obtained from reference TRBV13 and TRBJ2-1, is as follows: AAGVIQSPRHLIKEKRETATLKCYPIPRHDTVYWYQQGPGQDPQFLISFYEKMQSDKGSIPDRFSAQQFSDYHSELNMSSLELGDSALYFCASRGGLLYNEQFFGPGTRLTVL.

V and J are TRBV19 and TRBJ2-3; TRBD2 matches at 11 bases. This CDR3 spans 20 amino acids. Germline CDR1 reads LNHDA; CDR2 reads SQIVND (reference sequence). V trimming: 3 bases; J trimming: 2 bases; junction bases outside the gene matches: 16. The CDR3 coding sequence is TGTGCCAGTAGTATGGTGGGACTAGCGGTCCCTCTCGGGGACACAGATACGCAGTATTTT. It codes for CASSMVGLAVPLGDTDTQYF. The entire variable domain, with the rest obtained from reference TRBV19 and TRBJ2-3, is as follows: DGGITQSPKYLFRKEGQNVTLSCEQNLNHDAMYWYRQDPGQGLRLIYYSQIVNDFQKGDIAEGYSVSREKKESFPLTVTSAQKNPTAFYLCASSMVGLAVPLGDTDTQYFGPGTRLTVL.

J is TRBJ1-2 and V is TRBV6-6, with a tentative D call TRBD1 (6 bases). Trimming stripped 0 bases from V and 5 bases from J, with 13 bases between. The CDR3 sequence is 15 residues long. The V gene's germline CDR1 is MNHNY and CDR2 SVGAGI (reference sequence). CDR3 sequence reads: CASSYSSGAEYGYTF. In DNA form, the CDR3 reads TGTGCCAGCAGTTACTCGTCGGGGGCCGAGTATGGCTACACCTTC.

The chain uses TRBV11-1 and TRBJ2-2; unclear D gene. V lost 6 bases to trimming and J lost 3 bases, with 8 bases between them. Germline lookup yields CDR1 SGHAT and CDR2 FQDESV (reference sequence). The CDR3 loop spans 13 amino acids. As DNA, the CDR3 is TGTGCCAGCAGACCGACCCACACCGGGGAGCTGTTTTTT. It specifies CASRPTHTGELFF.

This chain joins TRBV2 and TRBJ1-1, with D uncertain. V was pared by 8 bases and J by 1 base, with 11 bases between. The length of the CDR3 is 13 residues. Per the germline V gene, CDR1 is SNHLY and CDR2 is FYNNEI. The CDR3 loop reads CASGEDSNTEAFF. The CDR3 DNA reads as TGTGCCAGCGGAGAGGATTCGAACACTGAAGCTTTCTTT.

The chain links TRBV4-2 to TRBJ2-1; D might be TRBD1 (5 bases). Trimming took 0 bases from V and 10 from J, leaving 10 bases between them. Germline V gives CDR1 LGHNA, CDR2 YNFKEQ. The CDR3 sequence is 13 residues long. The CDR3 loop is CASSQDKGLEQFF. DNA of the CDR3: TGTGCCAGCAGCCAAGATAAGGGGTTGGAGCAGTTCTTC.

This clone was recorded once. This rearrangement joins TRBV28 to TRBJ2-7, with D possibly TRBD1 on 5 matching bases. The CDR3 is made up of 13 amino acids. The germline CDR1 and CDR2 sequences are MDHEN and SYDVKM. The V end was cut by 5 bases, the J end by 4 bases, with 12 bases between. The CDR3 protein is CASSPGHKYEQYF. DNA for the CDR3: TGTGCCAGCAGTCCCGGACACAAGTACGAGCAGTACTTC.

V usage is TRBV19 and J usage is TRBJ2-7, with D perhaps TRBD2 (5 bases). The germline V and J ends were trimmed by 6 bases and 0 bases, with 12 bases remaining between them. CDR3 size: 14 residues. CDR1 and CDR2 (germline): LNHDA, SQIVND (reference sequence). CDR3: CASSPGYSSYEQYF. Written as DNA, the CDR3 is TGTGCCAGTAGCCCGGGGTACAGCTCCTACGAGCAGTACTTC.

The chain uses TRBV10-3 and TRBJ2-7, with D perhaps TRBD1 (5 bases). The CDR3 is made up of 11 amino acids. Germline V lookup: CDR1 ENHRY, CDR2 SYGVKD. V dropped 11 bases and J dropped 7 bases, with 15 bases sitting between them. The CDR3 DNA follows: TGTGCCTCGGACGCAGCAGGGGAGCAGTACTTC. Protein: CASDAAGEQYF.

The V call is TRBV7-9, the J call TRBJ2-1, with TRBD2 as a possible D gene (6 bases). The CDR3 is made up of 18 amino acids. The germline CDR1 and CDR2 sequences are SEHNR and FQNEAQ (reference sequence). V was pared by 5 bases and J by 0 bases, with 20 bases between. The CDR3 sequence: CASSTGPGLGSSYNEQFF. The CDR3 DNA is TGTGCCAGCAGCACGGGACCGGGACTTGGAAGCTCCTACAATGAGCAGTTCTTC. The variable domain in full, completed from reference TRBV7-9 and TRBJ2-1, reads DTGVSQNPRHKITKRGQNVTFRCDPISEHNRLYWYRQTLGQGPEFLTYFQNEAQLEKSRLLSDRFSAERPKGSFSTLEIQRTEQGDSAMYLCASSTGPGLGSSYNEQFFGPGTRLTVL.

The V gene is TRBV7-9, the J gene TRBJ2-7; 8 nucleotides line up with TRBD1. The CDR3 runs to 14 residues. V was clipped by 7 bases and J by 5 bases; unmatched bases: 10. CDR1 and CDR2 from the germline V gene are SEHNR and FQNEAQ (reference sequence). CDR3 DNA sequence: TGTGCCAGCAACCCGACAGGGGCTACCCACGAGCAGTACTTC. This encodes CASNPTGATHEQYF. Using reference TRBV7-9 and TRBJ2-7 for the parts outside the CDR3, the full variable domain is DTGVSQNPRHKITKRGQNVTFRCDPISEHNRLYWYRQTLGQGPEFLTYFQNEAQLEKSRLLSDRFSAERPKGSFSTLEIQRTEQGDSAMYLCASNPTGATHEQYFGPGTRLTVT.

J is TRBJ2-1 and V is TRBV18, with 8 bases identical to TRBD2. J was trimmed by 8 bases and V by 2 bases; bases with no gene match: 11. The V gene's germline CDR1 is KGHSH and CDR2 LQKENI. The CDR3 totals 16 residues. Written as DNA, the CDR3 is TGTGCCAGCTCACCAGTGCCGCGGGAGGATGCCTATGAGCAGTTCTTC. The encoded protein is CASSPVPREDAYEQFF.